Presented here are 4 T cell receptor beta chains from one specimen sequenced in a study of blood T cell repertoires in COVID-19. TCRdb's table, derived via immunoSEQ multiplex PCR, lists solely in-frame clones and lacks some. Among roughly 260,000 clones, around 87% were seen once, and the ten largest hold approximately 2.2%. Sample: peripheral blood. These receptors all come from a woman aged 45-65 years with acute or convalescent COVID-19.

This clone was observed once. The chain combines TRBV9 with TRBJ2-1; no clear D. From germline, CDR1 is SGDLS and CDR2 YYNGEE. Trimming cost V 0 bases and J 6 bases, with 13 bases left between them. The length of the CDR3 is 15 residues. The CDR3 loop reads CASSVAVGAFNEQFF. The CDR3 bases are TGTGCCAGCAGCGTAGCTGTCGGAGCGTTCAATGAGCAGTTCTTC.

In this sample, this clone turned up a few times. The rearrangement joins TRBV19 to TRBJ1-5; D gene ambiguous. The V end lost 5 bases, the J end lost 9 bases, and 23 bases lay between the germline ends. Germline CDR1 reads LNHDA; CDR2 reads SQIVND (reference sequence). The length of the CDR3 is 16 residues. The CDR3 reads CASSLSTGLRGWPQHF. CDR3 coding DNA: TGTGCCAGTAGTCTATCGACCGGACTAAGAGGATGGCCCCAGCATTTT.

The chain uses TRBV28 and TRBJ1-5; D is ambiguous. The CDR3 runs to 16 residues. The V gene's germline CDR1 is MDHEN and CDR2 SYDVKM. Trimming stripped 3 bases from V and 2 bases from J, with 14 bases between. The CDR3 reads CASSFQDFFGNQPQHF. CDR3 DNA sequence: TGTGCCAGCAGTTTTCAGGATTTTTTTGGCAATCAGCCCCAGCATTTT. Variable domain in full (rest from reference TRBV28 and TRBJ1-5): DVKVTQSSRYLVKRTGEKVFLECVQDMDHENMFWYRQDPGLGLRLIYFSYDVKMKEKGDIPEGYSVSREKKERFSLILESASTNQTSMYLCASSFQDFFGNQPQHFGDGTRLSIL.

V gene TRBV29-1 combines with J gene TRBJ2-5; tentatively, D is TRBD2 (7 bases). The CDR3 loop spans 13 amino acids. V was shortened by 4 bases and J by 4 bases, with 13 bases between the two germline ends. Germline assignment: CDR1 SQVTM and CDR2 ANQGSEA. The CDR3 nucleotides read TGCAGCGTTGCGGAGGGAGGGGGAGAGACCCAGTACTTC. Translated: CSVAEGGGETQYF. The variable domain in full, completed from reference TRBV29-1 and TRBJ2-5, reads SAVISQKPSRDICQRGTSLTIQCQVDSQVTMMFWYRQQPGQSLTLIATANQGSEATYESGFVIDKFPISRPNLTFSTLTVSNMSPEDSSIYLCSVAEGGGETQYFGPGTRLLVL.